This entry concerns a single T cell receptor (beta chain). It has no known antigen specificity. Qualities for individual bases were not recorded, and no much larger clone is one base off. The donors were healthy, HIV-negative adults with no recently reported acute infections or vaccinations. Every donor was a Caucasian adult residing in Nashville, Tennessee, USA. Magnetic negative selection was used to enrich CD4+ T cells, after which naive cells were positively selected on CD45RA and the negative fraction became the memory subset. Blood was obtained by leukapheresis, after which PBMCs were separated by Ficoll-Histopaque density gradient centrifugation and cryopreserved in liquid nitrogen vapor phase. Analytical flow cytometry was used to check the purity and quantity of each magnetically sorted T cell population. Genomic DNA was isolated from each sorted fraction and quantified by UV absorbance on a Nanodrop 2000c.

The germline V end is reduced by 7 bases and the J end by 7 bases; junction bases left unmatched: 3. Reading the germline V gene gives CDR1 MNHEY and CDR2 SVGAGI. Measured from the cysteine to the phenylalanine, the CDR3 is 11 residues long. Kept here is only the CDR3 DNA, which spans 33 bases and is read in frame from base 1. The data belong to a study of shared clonotypes between healthy human individuals (TCRdb year 2020). About the investigation overall: A couple of women and a few men aged 18 to 49 years were included in the cohort. Per donor, three plates each were used for CD4 naive and CD4 memory, two for CD8 naive, and one for CD8 memory. Blood TCR repertoires of a handful of healthy adults were deeply sequenced to estimate repertoire size and the extent of clonotype sharing between individuals. To increase sequencing depth and limit assay-specific biases, TCR repertoire library preparation and sequencing were carried out by different laboratories using diverse techniques. Between about 0.94 and 8.9 billion PBMCs per donor were obtained by leukapheresis. Beyond this particular receptor, the publication reports: Based on pairwise subsampling, the degree of clonotype sharing among donors was expected to be affected by sequencing depth. Rarefaction of sorted-subset datasets indicated incomplete sequencing despite the large sequencing depth. Sampling was restricted to blood, and TCR repertoires in tissue are likely to differ from TCR repertoires in blood. When a few donors were compared, the shared fraction of clonotypes was about 5% for naive CD4, over 3% for naive CD8, more than 2% for memory CD4, and 0.35% to 0.4% for memory CD8. Naive subsets generally had larger estimated clonotype richness than memory subsets did. Because the study included a small number of donors, the genetic and exposure-history diversity represented was limited. Clonotypes shared by all four sorted-subset donors showed higher generation probabilities than non-shared clonotypes.

Using the deep immunoSEQ assay, multiplex PCR amplified TCR CDR3 regions from genomic DNA. Extracted genomic DNA from each cell subset was distributed evenly across all wells of several immunoSEQ 96-well plates, and each plate was treated as a replicate. For sorted subsets, roughly 200 ng genomic DNA, equal to 25,000 to 35,000 T cell genomes, was loaded into each replicate PCR. The purified libraries were quantified using a Qubit 3.0 fluorometer, sized with a Bioanalyzer 2100, and then quantified again using the KAPA Library Quantification kit. Every immunoSEQ 96-well plate was sequenced on a separate single-read 150-cycle Illumina NextSeq 550 flow cell. Processing in the source paper ran as follows. Because only junctional sequences without quality scores were contained in the immunoSEQ output, filtering matching that applied to full-length reads could not be performed. Sequences were annotated with PyIR, a Python wrapper for IgBLAST v1.9, using IMGT germline references to assign V/J genes and CDR3. Reads were removed for weak V/J assignments (E-value above 1e-6), missing CDR3, stop codons, out-of-frame junctions, or ambiguous translated residues. V3J clonotypes were defined as sequences sharing an identical inferred V gene, J gene, and CDR3 amino acid sequence. Percentage overlap between repertoires was computed as shared unique clonotypes divided by the size of the smaller repertoire. Three approaches were used to assess repertoire richness: RTK rarefaction, the Chao1 estimator, and Recon v2.1 estimates of unobserved clonotypes. OLGA was used to compute generation probabilities for all TCRbeta clonotypes that the gDNA method yielded from a handful of donors. TCRdb stores this immuneACCESS table with in-frame sequences only. Part of the clones is absent; in the studies checked, under half of the shortfall reflects unresolved V genes, and no reason is known for the rest. From that table come the V and J calls and clone size; the DNA was used to work out D and trimming. The sample has 2 million to 2.5 million clones on record, 92% of them singletons. The ten largest clonotypes hold about 0.41% of the sample.

The sequence joins TRBV6-5 to TRBJ1-1; 7 junctional bases match TRBD1. The sequence was obtained from a man aged 18 to 30 in good health. Some clones in this sample may be carry-over from other donors' samples. Input material: naive CD4+ T cells from PBMCs. The cell subset or site label of this sample denotes: CD45RA+ positively selected. The nucleotide sequence is given as TGTGCCAGCACCAACAGGGGTGAAGCTTTCTTT. It is translated as CASTNRGEAFF.